This entry lists 15 T cell receptor beta chains sequenced from one sample in a study of shared clonotypes between healthy human individuals. Data came from immunoSEQ multiplex PCR; TCRdb stores just in-frame clones and leaves some out. The sample holds about 2 million clones; about 95% are singletons and the top ten take approximately 1.2%. Naive CD8 cells lacked CD45RO and underwent positive selection for CCR7, leaving out terminally differentiated effector memory CD45RA+ cells. The source material was naive CD8+ T cells sorted from blood. The origin of the receptors is a man aged 18 to 35 in good health.

CDR3 DNA sequence: TGTGCCAGTAGAACAGCAAACACTGAAGCTTTCTTT. This sequence encodes CASRTANTEAFF. V is TRBV25-1 and J is TRBJ1-1, with unresolved D. The CDR3 has 12 amino acids. Trimming pared 9 bases from V and 2 bases from J, leaving 10 bases between. From germline, CDR1 is MGHDK and CDR2 SYGVNS.

CDR3 in amino acids: CASSSPTGAYSYNEQFF. The CDR3 bases are TGTGCCAGCAGCTCACCGACAGGGGCCTACTCCTACAATGAGCAGTTCTTC. The chain joins TRBV7-9 to TRBJ2-1, with 8 bases fitting TRBD1. CDR1 is SEHNR, CDR2 FQNEAQ, per germline (reference sequence). V lost 4 bases to trimming and J lost 0 bases; unmatched junction nucleotides: 8. This CDR3 has 17 residues.

This clone was counted between two and nine times. V and J are TRBV6-4 and TRBJ1-5; possible D gene TRBD1, 5 bases. Germline V gives CDR1 MRHNA, CDR2 SNTAGT. The CDR3 is 14 residues long. V lost 6 bases and J 3 bases, leaving 12 bases between the germline ends. CDR3 sequence: CASRDADNNQPQHF. The CDR3 coding sequence is TGTGCCAGCAGGGACGCGGACAACAATCAGCCCCAGCATTTT.

The chain couples TRBV5-8 to TRBJ2-5, with a weak D call TRBD1 (5 bases). Trimming took off 0 bases at V and 0 bases at J, with 15 bases between the two ends. Per the germline V gene, CDR1 is SGHTS and CDR2 is YDEGEE. The CDR3 sequence is 17 residues long. This chain's CDR3 is CASSLARVWAYQETQYF. As DNA, the CDR3 is TGTGCCAGCAGCTTGGCCAGGGTGTGGGCGTACCAAGAGACCCAGTACTTC.

The chain recombines TRBV7-9 with TRBJ2-1; D tentatively fits TRBD1 or TRBD2 (5 bases each). The CDR3 runs to 19 residues. Trimming removed 2 bases from V and 6 bases from J, with 26 bases in between. CDR1 SEHNR and CDR2 FQNEAQ come from the germline V gene (reference sequence). Written as DNA, the CDR3 is TGTGCCAGCAGCTTATGGGGCCTTCGGGGACCGGATGCCCCCAATGAGCAGTTCTTC. The encoded protein is CASSLWGLRGPDAPNEQFF.

The gene calls are TRBV9 and TRBJ2-1; TRBD2 is a possible D gene (7 bases). The CDR3 length is 15 residues. The germline CDR1 and CDR2 sequences are SGDLS and YYNGEE. Trimming shortened V by 4 bases and J by 11 bases, and 22 bases separated the two germline ends. The DNA for the CDR3 is TGTGCCAGCAGCCCACAGGGAGGGACACTAAGTAAGCAGTTCTTC. Translation gives CASSPQGGTLSKQFF.

The V and J genes are TRBV4-3 and TRBJ2-7, with TRBD2 matching 7 bases. V dropped 1 base and J dropped 6; count of bases not matched to a gene: 15. The CDR3 contains 17 residues. Germline CDR1 reads LGHNA; CDR2 reads YSLEER. CDR3 amino acids: CASSQGGGFSDFGEQYF. As DNA, the CDR3 is TGCGCCAGCAGCCAAGGGGGGGGTTTCTCGGACTTCGGCGAGCAGTACTTC.

The chain links TRBV6-5 to TRBJ2-3, with D unresolved. Trimming stripped 6 bases from V and 0 bases from J, with 7 bases between. Germline V gene sequence: CDR1 MNHEY, CDR2 SVGAGI. The CDR3 extends over 13 amino acids. The CDR3 loop is CASSPPSTDTQYF. CDR3 nucleotide sequence: TGTGCCAGCAGCCCCCCCAGCACAGATACGCAGTATTTT.

The V call is TRBV9, the J call TRBJ2-2; unclear D gene. The ends were cut back, 0 bases at V and 3 bases at J, with 6 bases in the middle. The germline gives CDR1 SGDLS, CDR2 YYNGEE. The CDR3 runs 14 residues. CDR3 residues: CASSVERDTGELFF. The CDR3 bases are TGTGCCAGCAGCGTAGAGCGAGACACCGGGGAGCTGTTTTTT.

V usage is TRBV5-6 and J usage is TRBJ1-5; D is uncertain. Per the germline V gene, CDR1 is SGHDT and CDR2 is YYEEEE. The CDR3 has 17 residues. V lost 0 bases and J lost 0, with 13 bases in between. This CDR3 reads CASSLGEGTYSNQPQHF. The CDR3 region has the DNA TGTGCCAGCAGCTTGGGGGAGGGAACATATAGCAATCAGCCCCAGCATTTT.

With respect to this clone: This specimen includes other DNA sequences encoding the same CDR3. The chain employs TRBV9 and TRBJ2-2; D may correspond to TRBD1 or TRBD2 (6 bases each). There are 15 residues in the CDR3. Trimming shortened V by 0 bases and J by 1 base, and 7 bases separated the two germline ends. Looked up from germline, CDR1 is SGDLS and CDR2 is YYNGEE. The DNA of the CDR3 is TGTGCCAGCAGCGTAGAGGGGGGGAACACCGGGGAGCTGTTTTTT. It yields the protein CASSVEGGNTGELFF.

The chain recombines TRBV27 with TRBJ1-1, with a tentative D call TRBD1 (6 bases). Trimming pared 2 bases from V and 1 base from J, leaving 14 bases between. The CDR3 sequence is 16 residues long. Germline assignment: CDR1 MNHEY and CDR2 SMNVEV (reference sequence). This CDR3 is CASSLLGAEGNTEAFF. DNA of the CDR3: TGTGCCAGCAGTTTACTGGGGGCTGAGGGGAACACTGAAGCTTTCTTT.

The chain carries TRBV27 and TRBJ2-7; D not certain. The CDR3 consists of 14 residues. V dropped 3 bases and J dropped 6 bases, with 15 bases sitting between them. Looked up from germline, CDR1 is MNHEY and CDR2 is SMNVEV (reference sequence). CDR3 DNA: TGTGCCAGCAGTTTGTTCGGGTTGGACGGCGAGCAGTACTTC. Translated, it gives CASSLFGLDGEQYF.

The genes are TRBV27 and TRBJ2-3; 9 nucleotides agree with TRBD2. The CDR3 is 15 residues long. Germline CDR1 and CDR2: MNHEY and SMNVEV (reference sequence). Trimming removed 9 bases from V and 4 bases from J; junction bases left unmatched: 11. The DNA of the CDR3 is TGTGCCAGGAGACATTCACTAGCGGGCCCAGATACGCAGTATTTT. It encodes CARRHSLAGPDTQYF.

Remarks on this clone: The sample holds other DNA sequences that translate to the same CDR3. J is TRBJ2-7 and V is TRBV7-2, with 8 bases identical to TRBD1. V trimming: 3 bases; J trimming: 3 bases; junction bases outside the gene matches: 4. Looked up from germline, CDR1 is SGHTA and CDR2 is FQGNSA. This CDR3 has 14 amino acids. CDR3 DNA sequence: TGTGCCAGCAGCTTCTGGACAGGGAGCTACGAGCAGTACTTC. Protein product: CASSFWTGSYEQYF.